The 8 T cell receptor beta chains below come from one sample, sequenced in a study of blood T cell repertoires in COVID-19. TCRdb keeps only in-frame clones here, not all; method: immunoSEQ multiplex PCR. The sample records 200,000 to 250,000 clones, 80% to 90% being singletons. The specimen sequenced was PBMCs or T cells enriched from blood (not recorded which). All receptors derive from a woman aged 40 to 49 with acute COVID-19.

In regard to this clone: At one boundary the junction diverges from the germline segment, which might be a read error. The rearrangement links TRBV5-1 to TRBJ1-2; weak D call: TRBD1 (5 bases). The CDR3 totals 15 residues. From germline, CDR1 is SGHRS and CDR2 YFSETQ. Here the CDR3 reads CASSLATGFGYSYTF. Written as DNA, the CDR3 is TGCGCCAGCAGCTTGGCAACAGGCTTTGGCTATAGCTACACCTTC.

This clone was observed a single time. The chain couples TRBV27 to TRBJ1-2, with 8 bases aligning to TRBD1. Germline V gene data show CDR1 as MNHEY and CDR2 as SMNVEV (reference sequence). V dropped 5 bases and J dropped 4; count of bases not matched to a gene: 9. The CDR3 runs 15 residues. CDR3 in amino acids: CASSLRTGSGYGYTF. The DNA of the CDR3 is TGTGCCAGCAGTCTGAGGACAGGGTCGGGCTATGGCTACACCTTC.

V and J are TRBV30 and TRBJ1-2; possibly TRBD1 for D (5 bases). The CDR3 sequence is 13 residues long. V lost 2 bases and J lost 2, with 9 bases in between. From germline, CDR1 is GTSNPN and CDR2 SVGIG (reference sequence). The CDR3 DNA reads TGTGCCTGGAGTAGACAGACAAACTATGGCTACACCTTC. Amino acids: CAWSRQTNYGYTF.

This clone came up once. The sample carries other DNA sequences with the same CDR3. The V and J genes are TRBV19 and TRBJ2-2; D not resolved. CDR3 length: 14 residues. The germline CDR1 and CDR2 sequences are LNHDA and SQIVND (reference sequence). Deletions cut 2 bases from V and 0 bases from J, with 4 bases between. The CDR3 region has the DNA TGTGCCAGTAGTATATCGGCGAACACCGGGGAGCTGTTTTTT. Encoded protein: CASSISANTGELFF.

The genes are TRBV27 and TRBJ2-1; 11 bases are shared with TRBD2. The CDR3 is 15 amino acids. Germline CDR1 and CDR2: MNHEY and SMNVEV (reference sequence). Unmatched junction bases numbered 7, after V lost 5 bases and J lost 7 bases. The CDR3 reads CASSLSGGVGNEQFF. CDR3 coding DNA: TGTGCCAGCAGTCTTAGCGGGGGGGTTGGGAATGAGCAGTTCTTC.

The CDR3 DNA reads as TGTGCCAGCAGTCTGGGGGGGCTCCCGGAAAAACTGTTTTTT. It is translated as CASSLGGLPEKLFF. This rearrangement joins TRBV5-4 to TRBJ1-4; a weak D match, TRBD1 (6 bases). This CDR3 has 14 residues. Germline V gives CDR1 SGHNT, CDR2 YYREEE (reference sequence). The germline V and J ends were trimmed by 5 bases and 8 bases, with 16 bases remaining between them. Looking up the rest from reference TRBV5-4 and TRBJ1-4 gives the full variable domain: ETGVTQSPTHLIKTRGQQVTLRCSSQSGHNTVSWYQQALGQGPQFIFQYYREEENGRGNFPPRFSGLQFPNYSSELNVNALELDDSALYLCASSLGGLPEKLFFGSGTQLSVL.

In DNA, the CDR3 is TGTGCCAGTAGTACACCTTCCGGGAAACTGTTTTTT. It translates to CASSTPSGKLFF. The chain joins TRBV19 to TRBJ1-4; no clear D gene. Germline values: CDR1 LNHDA, CDR2 SQIVND (reference sequence). This CDR3 region has 12 residues. Deletions cut 4 bases from V and 11 bases from J, with 11 bases between.

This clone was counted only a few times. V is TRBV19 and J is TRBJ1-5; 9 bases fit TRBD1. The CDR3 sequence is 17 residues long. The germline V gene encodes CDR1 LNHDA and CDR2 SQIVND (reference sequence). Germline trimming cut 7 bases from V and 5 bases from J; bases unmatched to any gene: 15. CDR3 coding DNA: TGTGCCAGTACAAGGACAGGGGTTACCCAACCCGATCAGCCCCAGCATTTT. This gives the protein CASTRTGVTQPDQPQHF.